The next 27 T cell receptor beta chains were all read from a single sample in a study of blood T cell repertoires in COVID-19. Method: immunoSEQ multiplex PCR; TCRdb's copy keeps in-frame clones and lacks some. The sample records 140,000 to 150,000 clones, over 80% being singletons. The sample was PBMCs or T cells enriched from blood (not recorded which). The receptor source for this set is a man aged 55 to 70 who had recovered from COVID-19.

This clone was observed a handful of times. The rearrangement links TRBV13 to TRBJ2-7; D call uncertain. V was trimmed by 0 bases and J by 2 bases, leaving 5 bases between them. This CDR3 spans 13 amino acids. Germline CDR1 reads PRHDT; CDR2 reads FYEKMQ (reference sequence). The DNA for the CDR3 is TGTGCCAGCAGCTTAGGGACAACCTACGAGCAGTACTTC. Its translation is CASSLGTTYEQYF.

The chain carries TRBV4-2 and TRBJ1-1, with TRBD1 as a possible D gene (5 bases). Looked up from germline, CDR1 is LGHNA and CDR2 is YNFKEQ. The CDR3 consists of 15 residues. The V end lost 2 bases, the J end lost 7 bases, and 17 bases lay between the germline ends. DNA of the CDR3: TGTGCCAGCAGCCAACACGGCGGGGTTGGGGGTGAAGCTTTCTTT. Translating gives CASSQHGGVGGEAFF.

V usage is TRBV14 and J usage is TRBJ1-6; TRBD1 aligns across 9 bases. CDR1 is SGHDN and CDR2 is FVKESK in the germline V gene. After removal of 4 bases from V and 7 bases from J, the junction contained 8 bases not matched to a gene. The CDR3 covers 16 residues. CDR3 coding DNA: TGTGCCAGCAGCCTCAGAAGCGGGACAGGGAATTCACCCCTCCACTTT. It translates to CASSLRSGTGNSPLHF.

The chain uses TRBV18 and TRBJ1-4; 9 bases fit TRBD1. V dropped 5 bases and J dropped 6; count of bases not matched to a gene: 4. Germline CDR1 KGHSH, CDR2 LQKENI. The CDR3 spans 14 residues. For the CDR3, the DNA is TGTGCCAGCTCAGCACAGGGGGCGGATGAAAAACTGTTTTTT. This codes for CASSAQGADEKLFF.

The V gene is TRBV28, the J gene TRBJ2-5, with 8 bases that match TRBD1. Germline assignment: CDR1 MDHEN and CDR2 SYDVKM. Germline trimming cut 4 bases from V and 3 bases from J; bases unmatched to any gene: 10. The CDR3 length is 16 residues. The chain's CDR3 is CASSSTRATGEETQYF. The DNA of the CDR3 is TGTGCCAGCAGTTCCACCCGGGCGACAGGGGAAGAGACCCAGTACTTC. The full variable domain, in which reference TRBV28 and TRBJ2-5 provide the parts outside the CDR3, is DVKVTQSSRYLVKRTGEKVFLECVQDMDHENMFWYRQDPGLGLRLIYFSYDVKMKEKGDIPEGYSVSREKKERFSLILESASTNQTSMYLCASSSTRATGEETQYFGPGTRLLVL.

For the CDR3, the DNA is TGTGCCAGCAGCCAAGATTTACTAGCGGGAGGGGAGTTCTTC. Amino acid sequence: CASSQDLLAGGEFF. J is TRBJ2-1 and V is TRBV4-2, with TRBD2 matching over 13 bases. The CDR3 totals 14 residues. Losses at the gene ends were 0 bases for V and 14 bases for J; bases not matched to a gene: 4. In germline, CDR1 is LGHNA, CDR2 YNFKEQ.

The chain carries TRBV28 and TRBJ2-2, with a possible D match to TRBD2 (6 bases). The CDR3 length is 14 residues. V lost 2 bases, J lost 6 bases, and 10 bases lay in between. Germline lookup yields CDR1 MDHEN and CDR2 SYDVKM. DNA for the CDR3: TGTGCCAGCAGTTTAGGGTTAGCGGCCGGGGAGCTGTTTTTT. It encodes CASSLGLAAGELFF.

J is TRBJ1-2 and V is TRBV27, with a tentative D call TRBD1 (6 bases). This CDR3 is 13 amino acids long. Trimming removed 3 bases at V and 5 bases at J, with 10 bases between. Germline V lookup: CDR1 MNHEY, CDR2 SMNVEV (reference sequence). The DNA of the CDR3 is TGTGCCAGCAGTTTGAATCAGGGGTATGGCTACACCTTC. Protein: CASSLNQGYGYTF.

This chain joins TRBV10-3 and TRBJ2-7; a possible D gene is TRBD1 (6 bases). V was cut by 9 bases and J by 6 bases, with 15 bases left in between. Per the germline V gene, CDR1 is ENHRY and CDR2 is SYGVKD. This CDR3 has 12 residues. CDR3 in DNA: TGTGCCATAAGAGCAGGGGTGGGCGAGCAGTACTTC. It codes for CAIRAGVGEQYF.

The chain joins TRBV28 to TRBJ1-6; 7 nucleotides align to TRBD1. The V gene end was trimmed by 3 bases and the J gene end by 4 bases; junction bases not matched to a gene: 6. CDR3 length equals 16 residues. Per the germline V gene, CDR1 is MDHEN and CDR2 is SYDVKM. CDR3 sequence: CASSFAGGKYNSPLHF. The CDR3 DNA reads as TGTGCCAGCAGTTTTGCAGGGGGGAAGTATAATTCACCCCTCCACTTT.

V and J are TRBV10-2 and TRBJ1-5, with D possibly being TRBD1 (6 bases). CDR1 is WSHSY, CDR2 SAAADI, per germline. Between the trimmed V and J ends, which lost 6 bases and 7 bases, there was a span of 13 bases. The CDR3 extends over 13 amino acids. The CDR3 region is CASRSRGGQPQHF. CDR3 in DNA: TGCGCCAGCAGGAGCAGGGGTGGACAGCCCCAGCATTTT.

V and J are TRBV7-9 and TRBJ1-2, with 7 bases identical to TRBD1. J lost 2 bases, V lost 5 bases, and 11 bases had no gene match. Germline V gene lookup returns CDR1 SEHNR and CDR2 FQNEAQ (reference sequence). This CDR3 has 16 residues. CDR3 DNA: TGTGCCAGCAGCCCGGGTTTGACAGGGTACAACTATGGCTACACCTTC. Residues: CASSPGLTGYNYGYTF.

Here the CDR3 reads CASNLAGGPYEQYF. The CDR3 coding sequence is TGTGCCAGCAATCTAGCGGGGGGGCCCTACGAGCAGTACTTC. V and J are TRBV6-5 and TRBJ2-7, with 12 nucleotides matching TRBD2. Germline trimming cut 7 bases from V and 2 bases from J; bases unmatched to any gene: 3. CDR1 is MNHEY, CDR2 SVGAGI, per germline. The CDR3 loop spans 14 amino acids.

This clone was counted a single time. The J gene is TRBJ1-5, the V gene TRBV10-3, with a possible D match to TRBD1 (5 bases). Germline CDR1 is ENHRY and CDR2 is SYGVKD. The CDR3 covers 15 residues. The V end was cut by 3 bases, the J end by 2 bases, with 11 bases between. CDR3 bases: TGTGCCATCAGTGAAAGGGGAGGTGGCAATCAGCCCCAGCATTTT. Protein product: CAISERGGGNQPQHF.

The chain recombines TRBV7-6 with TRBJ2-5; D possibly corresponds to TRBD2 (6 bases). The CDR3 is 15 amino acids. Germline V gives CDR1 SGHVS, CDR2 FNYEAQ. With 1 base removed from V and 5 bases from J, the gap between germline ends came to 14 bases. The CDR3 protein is CASSLDGGPGETQYF. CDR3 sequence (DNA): TGTGCCAGCAGCTTAGACGGGGGTCCGGGGGAGACCCAGTACTTC.

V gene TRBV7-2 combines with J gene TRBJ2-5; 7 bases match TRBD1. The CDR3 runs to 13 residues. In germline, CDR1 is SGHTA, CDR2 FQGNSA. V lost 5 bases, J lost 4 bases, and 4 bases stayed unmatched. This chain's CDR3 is CASSQHRGETQYF. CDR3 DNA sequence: TGTGCCAGCAGCCAACACAGGGGAGAGACCCAGTACTTC.

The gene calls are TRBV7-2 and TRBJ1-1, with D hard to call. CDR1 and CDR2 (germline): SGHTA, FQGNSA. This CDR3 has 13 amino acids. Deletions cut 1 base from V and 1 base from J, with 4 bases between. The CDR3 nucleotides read TGTGCCAGCAGCTTAGTAGCGAACACTGAAGCTTTCTTT. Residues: CASSLVANTEAFF.

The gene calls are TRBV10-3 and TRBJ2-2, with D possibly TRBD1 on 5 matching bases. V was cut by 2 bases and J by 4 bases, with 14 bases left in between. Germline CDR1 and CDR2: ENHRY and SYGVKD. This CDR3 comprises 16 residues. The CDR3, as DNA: TGTGCCATCAGTGAGATGGGGCGTTCGGTCACCGGGGAGCTGTTTTTT. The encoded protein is CAISEMGRSVTGELFF.

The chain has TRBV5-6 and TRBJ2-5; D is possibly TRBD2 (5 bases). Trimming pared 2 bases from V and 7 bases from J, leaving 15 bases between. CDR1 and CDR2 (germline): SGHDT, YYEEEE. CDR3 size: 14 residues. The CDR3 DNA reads TGTGCCAGCAGCTTCCCTGGCCTCGGAGGGACCCAGTACTTC. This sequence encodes CASSFPGLGGTQYF.

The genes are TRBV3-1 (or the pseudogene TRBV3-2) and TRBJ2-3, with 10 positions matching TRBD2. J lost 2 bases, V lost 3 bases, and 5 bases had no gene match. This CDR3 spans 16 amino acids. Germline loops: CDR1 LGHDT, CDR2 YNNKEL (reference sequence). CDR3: CASSQDTSGDTDTQYF. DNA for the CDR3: TGTGCCAGCAGCCAGGACACTAGCGGGGACACAGATACGCAGTATTTT.

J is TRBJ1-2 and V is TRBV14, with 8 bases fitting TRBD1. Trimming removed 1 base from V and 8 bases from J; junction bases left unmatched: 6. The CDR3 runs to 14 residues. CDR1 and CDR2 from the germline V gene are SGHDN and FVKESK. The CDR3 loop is CASSQGARGQGYTF. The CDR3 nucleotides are TGTGCCAGCAGCCAAGGGGCCAGGGGGCAAGGCTACACCTTC.

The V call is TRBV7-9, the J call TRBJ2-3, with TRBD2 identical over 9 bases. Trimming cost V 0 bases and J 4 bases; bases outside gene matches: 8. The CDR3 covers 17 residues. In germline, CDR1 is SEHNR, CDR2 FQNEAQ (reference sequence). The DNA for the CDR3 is TGTGCCAGCAGCTTAGCGGGGACTAGCTTCCGTCCAGATACGCAGTATTTT. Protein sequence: CASSLAGTSFRPDTQYF.

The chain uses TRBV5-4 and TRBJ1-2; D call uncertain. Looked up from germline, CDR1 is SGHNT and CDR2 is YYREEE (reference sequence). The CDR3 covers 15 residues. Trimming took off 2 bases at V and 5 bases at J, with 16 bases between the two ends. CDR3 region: CASSFFGEVTYGYTF. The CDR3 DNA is TGTGCCAGCAGCTTTTTCGGGGAGGTAACATATGGCTACACCTTC.

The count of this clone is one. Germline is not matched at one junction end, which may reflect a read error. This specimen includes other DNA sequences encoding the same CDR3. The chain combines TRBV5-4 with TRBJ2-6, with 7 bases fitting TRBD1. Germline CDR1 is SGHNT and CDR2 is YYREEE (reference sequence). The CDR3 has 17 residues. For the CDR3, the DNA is TGTGCCAGCAGCTTGGAACAGGGGCTCTCTGGGGCCAACGTCTTGACTTTC. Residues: CASSLEQGLSGANVLTF.

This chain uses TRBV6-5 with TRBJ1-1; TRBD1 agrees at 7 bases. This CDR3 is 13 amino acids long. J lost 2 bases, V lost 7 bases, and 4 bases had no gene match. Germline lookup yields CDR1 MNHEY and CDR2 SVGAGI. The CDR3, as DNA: TGTGCCAGCATAAGACAGGGTAACACTGAAGCTTTCTTT. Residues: CASIRQGNTEAFF.

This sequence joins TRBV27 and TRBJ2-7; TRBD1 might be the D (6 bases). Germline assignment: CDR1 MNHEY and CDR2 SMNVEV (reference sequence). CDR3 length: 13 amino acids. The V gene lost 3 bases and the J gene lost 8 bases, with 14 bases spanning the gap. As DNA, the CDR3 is TGTGCCAGCAGTTTCTCAGGGGTCACGAAGCAGTACTTC. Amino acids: CASSFSGVTKQYF.

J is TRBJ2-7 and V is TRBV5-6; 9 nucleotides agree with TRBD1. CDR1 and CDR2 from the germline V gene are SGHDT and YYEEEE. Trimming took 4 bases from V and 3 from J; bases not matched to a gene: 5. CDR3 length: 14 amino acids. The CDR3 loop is CASSTGQGLYEQYF. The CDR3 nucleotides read TGTGCCAGCAGCACGGGACAGGGCCTCTACGAGCAGTACTTC.